This T cell receptor beta chain was documented in a study of T cells in localized non-small cell lung cancer. Study results and caveats: Researchers found a median approximately 57 of the top 100 tumor clones in adjacent lung. There was higher T cell clonality in uninvolved adjacent lung than in tumor, and it was highest there. Patients showing higher blood T cell density tended to see longer overall survival.

Profiled with immunoSEQ multiplex PCR; TCRdb holds only in-frame clones, not every one. The repertoire holds fewer than 100,000 clones, with 80% as singletons. The V end lost 2 bases, the J end lost 8 bases, and 9 bases lay between the germline ends. Germline loops: CDR1 DFQATT, CDR2 SNEGSKA (reference sequence). The CDR3 extends over 11 amino acids. Details on this clone: Its antigen is unknown.

This rearrangement joins TRBV20-1 to TRBJ1-1, with D unclear. This TCR came from a female donor over 55 with stage I lung adenocarcinoma. The material was peripheral blood, obtained before any cancer treatment. CDR3 residues: CSARTHREAFF. For the CDR3, the DNA is TGCAGTGCTAGAACACACCGAGAAGCTTTCTTT.